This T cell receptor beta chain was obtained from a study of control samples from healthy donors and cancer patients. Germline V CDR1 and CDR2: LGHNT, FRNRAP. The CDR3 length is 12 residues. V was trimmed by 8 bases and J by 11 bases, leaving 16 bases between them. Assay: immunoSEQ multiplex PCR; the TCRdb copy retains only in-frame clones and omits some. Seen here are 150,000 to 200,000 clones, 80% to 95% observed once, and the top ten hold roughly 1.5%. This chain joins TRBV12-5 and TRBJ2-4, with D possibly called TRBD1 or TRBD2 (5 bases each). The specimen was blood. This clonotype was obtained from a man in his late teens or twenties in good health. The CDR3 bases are TGTGCTAGTCGTAAGTCTTTGGGGGTTCAGTACTTC. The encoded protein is CASRKSLGVQYF.